The 5 T cell receptor beta chains below were found in one sample sequenced in a study of blood T cell repertoires in COVID-19. Using immunoSEQ multiplex PCR, the repertoire was profiled, and TCRdb retains in-frame clones only, with some absent. Of about 46,000 clones listed, approximately 89% are singletons. Input material: peripheral blood. The source is a human donor with active COVID-19. The donor label of this sample is uncertain.

The chain employs TRBV27 and TRBJ2-7; 11 nucleotides align to TRBD2. Germline lookup yields CDR1 MNHEY and CDR2 SMNVEV (reference sequence). The CDR3 loop spans 16 amino acids. Unmatched junction bases numbered 6, after V lost 5 bases and J lost 0 bases. The CDR3 coding sequence is TGTGCCAGCAGTCCCCTAGCGGGAGGTTTCTCCTACGAGCAGTACTTC. Amino acid sequence: CASSPLAGGFSYEQYF.

J is TRBJ1-1 and V is TRBV4-1; the match to TRBD1 covers 11 bases. This CDR3 region has 17 residues. Germline V gene sequence: CDR1 MGHRA, CDR2 YSYEKL. The junction had 9 bases not matched to a gene; V was cut back by 1 base and J by 5 bases. CDR3 coding DNA: TGCGCCAGCAGCCAAGGGTTTGGACAGGGGGCGAGTACTGAAGCTTTCTTT. Residues: CASSQGFGQGASTEAFF.

The chain links TRBV10-3 to TRBJ1-1; D possibly corresponds to TRBD1 (6 bases). The ends were cut back, 2 bases at V and 5 bases at J, with 15 bases in the middle. The CDR3 has 15 amino acids. Germline V lookup: CDR1 ENHRY, CDR2 SYGVKD. CDR3 in amino acids: CAISELQGRNTEAFF. The CDR3 DNA sequence: TGTGCCATCAGTGAGCTGCAGGGGCGCAATACTGAAGCTTTCTTT.

The gene calls are TRBV7-3 and TRBJ1-2, with D possibly being TRBD1 (5 bases). This CDR3 is 13 amino acids long. Germline values: CDR1 SGHTA, CDR2 FQGTGA. V lost 0 bases to trimming and J lost 7 bases, with 9 bases between them. CDR3 sequence: CASSLTRQSGYTF. CDR3 DNA: TGTGCCAGCAGCTTAACCAGACAGTCTGGCTACACCTTC. The full variable domain, its missing parts supplied by reference TRBV7-3 and TRBJ1-2, is GAGVSQTPSNKVTEKGKYVELRCDPISGHTALYWYRQSLGQGPEFLIYFQGTGAADDSGLPNDRFFAVRPEGSVSTLKIQRTERGDSAVYLCASSLTRQSGYTFGSGTRLTVV.

This clone was seen once. This rearrangement joins TRBV19 to TRBJ1-2; 8 positions agree with TRBD1. The CDR3 spans 13 residues. The junction had 4 bases not matched to a gene; V was cut back by 3 bases and J by 7 bases. CDR1 and CDR2 from the germline V gene are LNHDA and SQIVND (reference sequence). CDR3 DNA: TGTGCCAGTAGTATCCAGGGGGCGGTTGGCTACACCTTC. Amino acids: CASSIQGAVGYTF. Using reference TRBV19 and TRBJ1-2 for the parts outside the CDR3, the full variable domain is DGGITQSPKYLFRKEGQNVTLSCEQNLNHDAMYWYRQDPGQGLRLIYYSQIVNDFQKGDIAEGYSVSREKKESFPLTVTSAQKNPTAFYLCASSIQGAVGYTFGSGTRLTVV.